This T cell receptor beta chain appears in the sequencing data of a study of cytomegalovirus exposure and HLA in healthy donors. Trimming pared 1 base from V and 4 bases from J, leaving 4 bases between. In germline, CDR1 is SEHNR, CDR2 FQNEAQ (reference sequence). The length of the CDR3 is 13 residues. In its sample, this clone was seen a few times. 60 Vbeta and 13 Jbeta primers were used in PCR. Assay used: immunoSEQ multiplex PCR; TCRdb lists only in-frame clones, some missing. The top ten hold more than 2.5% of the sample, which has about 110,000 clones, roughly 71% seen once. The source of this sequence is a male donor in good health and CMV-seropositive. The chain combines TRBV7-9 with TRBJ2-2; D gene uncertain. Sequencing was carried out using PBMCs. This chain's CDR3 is CASSLVSTGELFF. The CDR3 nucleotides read TGTGCCAGCAGCTTAGTCTCCACCGGGGAGCTGTTTTTT.